This TCR beta chain was recovered during a study of shared clonotypes between healthy human individuals. General observations from the study: A generally larger estimated richness was seen in naive subsets than in memory subsets. Sample collection involved blood only; tissue repertoires are likely different.

This CDR3 has 14 amino acids. With 0 bases removed from V and 2 bases from J, the gap between germline ends came to 7 bases. Germline V gene lookup returns CDR1 SGHRS and CDR2 YFSETQ. About this clone: Its antigen is not identified.

In the authors' workflow: Junction-only sequences without quality scores were provided by ImmunoSEQ, so filtering was different. Measured with immunoSEQ multiplex PCR; TCRdb has only the in-frame clones, and not every one. The DNA gave D and trimming, while V, J and clone size come from that table. Of over a million clones listed, around 97% are singletons. The material sequenced was naive CD4+ T cells sorted from blood. Described subset: CD45RA+ positively selected. This chain joins TRBV5-1 and TRBJ2-3; no clear D gene. The TCR sequence derives from a young man in good health. DNA of the CDR3: TGCGCCAGCAGCTTGGACCCCCACACAGATACGCAGTATTTT. This codes for CASSLDPHTDTQYF.